This is a list of T cell receptor beta chains from one sample in a study of T-cell reconstitution after alpha-beta-depleted transplantation in children. TCRdb used MiXCR to reprocess the PCR reads, holding one entry per CDR3 protein. This table has around 240,000 distinct CDR3 sequences, 9.7% appearing once. Sequencing was performed on PBMCs from the stem cell graft donor, taken from the stem cell graft. The receptors originated from a human donor who donated a stem cell graft to a child with SCID. CDR3s leave out the opening cysteine and the closing phenylalanine or tryptophan. The order of the fields is V gene, J gene, CDR3 protein.

V: TRBV25-1
J: TRBJ1-1
CDR3: ASSFHGRVTEAF

V: TRBV5-6
J: TRBJ1-6
CDR3: ASSPDLGNSPLH

V: TRBV20-1
J: TRBJ1-1
CDR3: SASRTFDEAF

V: TRBV4-3
J: TRBJ1-6
CDR3: ASSQFSASPLP

V: TRBV4-1
J: TRBJ2-1
CDR3: ASSQPTLAGGVYEQF

V: TRBV6-5
J: TRBJ1-1
CDR3: ASSYKAYTEAF

V: TRBV20-1
J: TRBJ2-3
CDR3: SARDQALASTDTQY

V: TRBV24-1
J: TRBJ1-5
CDR3: ATSDSHLTGYEGNQPQH

V: TRBV20-1
J: TRBJ2-1
CDR3: CARDRGTGGVYNEQF

V: TRBV5-1
J: TRBJ2-2
CDR3: ASSFPYQPPGELF

V: TRBV27
J: TRBJ2-2
CDR3: ASSSARTGELF

V: TRBV3-1
J: TRBJ1-2
CDR3: ASSHRDRRNYGYT

V: TRBV5-1
J: TRBJ2-3
CDR3: ASSLAGRNTDTQY

V: TRBV12-3/TRBV12-4
J: TRBJ1-1
CDR3: ASTRVTEAF

V: TRBV20-1
J: TRBJ2-3
CDR3: SARVRGWTDTQY

V: TRBV15
J: TRBJ1-3
CDR3: ATSRDVGPGNTIY

V: TRBV6-5
J: TRBJ1-4
CDR3: ASRLGRVNEKLF

V: TRBV20-1
J: TRBJ2-1
CDR3: SAKVGGSSSYNEQF

V: TRBV5-1
J: TRBJ1-1
CDR3: ASSHDPQTSNTEAF

V: TRBV21-1
J: TRBJ1-2
CDR3: ASSKALRDRGRPAGYT

V: TRBV5-1
J: TRBJ1-1
CDR3: ASSLAPTGTGEAF

V: TRBV5-1
J: TRBJ2-7
CDR3: ASKKTGGSYEQY

V: TRBV5-1
J: TRBJ2-2
CDR3: ASSLPLQGNTGELF

V: TRBV20-1
J: TRBJ2-7
CDR3: SASLRQVRSSYEQY

V: TRBV5-1
J: TRBJ1-1
CDR3: ASSLDGQVGTEAF

V: TRBV6-2/TRBV6-3
J: TRBJ1-1
CDR3: ASTLLTGNTEAF

V: TRBV20-1
J: TRBJ2-1
CDR3: SAGKRTGRNEQF

V: TRBV6-6
J: TRBJ1-4
CDR3: ASSYRGNEKLF

V: TRBV11-3
J: TRBJ2-3
CDR3: ASSAGLAGSTDTQY

V: TRBV9
J: TRBJ1-6
CDR3: ASSVAPGGASSPLH

V: TRBV7-9
J: TRBJ1-1
CDR3: ASTPPSGHWDTEAF

V: TRBV5-1
J: TRBJ2-5
CDR3: ASSEEKETQY

V: TRBV5-5
J: TRBJ1-2
CDR3: ASSLAGYGYGYT

V: TRBV12-3/TRBV12-4
J: TRBJ1-5
CDR3: ASCSGVPGGRLNQPQH

V: TRBV6-5
J: TRBJ1-2
CDR3: ASSYSTSNYGYT

V: TRBV5-1
J: TRBJ1-2
CDR3: ASSLEATGGYGYT

V: TRBV12-3/TRBV12-4
J: TRBJ2-1
CDR3: ASSLRAGSYNEQF

V: TRBV20-1
J: TRBJ2-3
CDR3: SARDGGGLDTQY